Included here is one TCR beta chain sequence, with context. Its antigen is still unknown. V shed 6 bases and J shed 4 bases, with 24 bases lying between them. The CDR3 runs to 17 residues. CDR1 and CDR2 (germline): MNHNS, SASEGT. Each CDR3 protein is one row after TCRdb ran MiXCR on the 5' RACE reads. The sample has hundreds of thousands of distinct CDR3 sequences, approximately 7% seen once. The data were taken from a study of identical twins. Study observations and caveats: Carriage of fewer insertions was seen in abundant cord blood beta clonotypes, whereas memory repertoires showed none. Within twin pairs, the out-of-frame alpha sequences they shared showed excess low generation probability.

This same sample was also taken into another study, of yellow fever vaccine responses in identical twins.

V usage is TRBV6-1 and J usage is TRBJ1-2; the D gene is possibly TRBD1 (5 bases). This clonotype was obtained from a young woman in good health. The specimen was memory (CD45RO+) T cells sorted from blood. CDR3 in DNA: TGTGCCAGCAGCACAGGCAACTCTAGAGAGGGGAGCTATGGCTACACCTTC. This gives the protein CASSTGNSREGSYGYTF.